Presented here are 15 T cell receptor beta chains from one specimen sequenced in a study of blood T cell repertoires in COVID-19. Measured with immunoSEQ multiplex PCR; TCRdb has only the in-frame clones, and not every one. The data contain over 300,000 clones, around 89% of them singletons. Sequencing input: PBMCs or T cells enriched from blood (not recorded which). All receptors derive from a young woman with acute COVID-19.

The chain joins TRBV2 to TRBJ1-6; 7 positions agree with TRBD1. The CDR3 runs 13 residues. Germline CDR1 SNHLY, CDR2 FYNNEI. With V trimmed by 7 bases and J by 6 bases, 3 bases remained unmatched. CDR3 nucleotide sequence: TGTGCCAGCACGGGACAGTCTAATTCACCCCTCCACTTT. Translated: CASTGQSNSPLHF.

This clone was seen once. J is TRBJ1-4 and V is TRBV27; D is ambiguous. Germline lookup yields CDR1 MNHEY and CDR2 SMNVEV (reference sequence). Trimming took 4 bases from V and 5 from J, leaving 8 bases between them. This CDR3 has 13 residues. CDR3 bases: TGTGCCAGCAGTTCCCGGGTGAATGAAAAACTGTTTTTT. Protein: CASSSRVNEKLFF.

The chain is built from TRBV27 and TRBJ1-6; TRBD1 is a possible D gene (5 bases). In germline, CDR1 is MNHEY, CDR2 SMNVEV (reference sequence). V lost 1 base to trimming and J lost 6 bases, with 16 bases between them. CDR3 length: 17 residues. Written as DNA, the CDR3 is TGTGCCAGCAGTTTATGGGGCAGCTCTACGACTAATTCACCCCTCCACTTT. Translation: CASSLWGSSTTNSPLHF.

This clone has more than one count but fewer than ten. The chain combines TRBV6-2 or TRBV6-3 with TRBJ1-2, with 9 positions matching TRBD1. Germline-derived CDR1 and CDR2 are MNHEY and SVGEGT. This CDR3 spans 15 amino acids. With 6 bases clipped from V and 6 bases from J, the junction kept 11 bases outside the gene matches. This CDR3 is CASSPMGQGIDGYTF. In DNA form, the CDR3 reads TGTGCCAGCAGCCCGATGGGACAGGGTATTGATGGCTACACCTTC.

The chain is built from TRBV11-3 and TRBJ2-4; 10 positions agree with TRBD1. The V segment lost 5 bases and the J segment 5 bases; nucleotides outside the gene matches: 12. Germline V gene data show CDR1 as SGHNT and CDR2 as YENEEA. The CDR3 has 17 residues. CDR3 loop: CASSVTGTGARQNIQYF. The CDR3 DNA is TGTGCCAGCAGCGTAACCGGGACAGGGGCTCGGCAAAACATTCAGTACTTC. The complete variable domain, with remaining parts taken from reference TRBV11-3 and TRBJ2-4, reads EAGVVQSPRYKIIEKKQPVAFWCNPISGHNTLYWYLQNLGQGPELLIRYENEEAVDDSQLPKDRFSAERLKGVDSTLKIQPAELGDSAVYLCASSVTGTGARQNIQYFGAGTRLSVL.

The V and J genes are TRBV29-1 and TRBJ2-3, with 10 bases identical to TRBD1. CDR1 is SQVTM, CDR2 ANQGSEA, per germline. V dropped 5 bases and J dropped 6; count of bases not matched to a gene: 8. The CDR3 sequence is 14 residues long. CDR3 residues: CSVPGTGDFDTQYF. For the CDR3, the DNA is TGCAGCGTTCCCGGGACAGGGGATTTCGATACGCAGTATTTT.

This clone was seen once. The V gene is TRBV5-1, the J gene TRBJ1-2; perhaps TRBD1 as D (5 bases). Trimming pared 4 bases from V and 2 bases from J, leaving 15 bases between. The CDR3 is made up of 15 amino acids. Germline CDR1 is SGHRS and CDR2 is YFSETQ. The CDR3 loop reads CASSQGSLPNYGYTF. Written as DNA, the CDR3 is TGCGCCAGCAGCCAGGGTAGCCTCCCGAACTATGGCTACACCTTC.

This rearrangement joins TRBV5-1 to TRBJ1-1, with 8 positions matching TRBD1. Germline lookup yields CDR1 SGHRS and CDR2 YFSETQ. This CDR3 region has 13 residues. V shed 6 bases and J 3 bases; nucleotides not matched to a gene: 4. The CDR3 nucleotides are TGCGCCAGCACAGGGGGCATTGACACTGAAGCTTTCTTT. It translates to CASTGGIDTEAFF. Full variable domain (remainder filled in from reference TRBV5-1 and TRBJ1-1): KAGVTQTPRYLIKTRGQQVTLSCSPISGHRSVSWYQQTPGQGLQFLFEYFSETQRNKGNFPGRFSGRQFSNSRSEMNVSTLELGDSALYLCASTGGIDTEAFFGQGTRLTVV.

The chain carries TRBV7-3 and TRBJ2-5, with D possibly TRBD2 on 5 matching bases. The CDR3 length is 15 residues. Trimming left V 5 bases short and J 5 bases short, with 18 bases between. Germline V gene sequence: CDR1 SGHTA, CDR2 FQGTGA. As DNA, the CDR3 is TGTGCCAGCAGCCTAGGGAGTCGGCCGGGGGAGACCCAGTACTTC. Encoded protein: CASSLGSRPGETQYF. The whole variable domain, filled in from reference TRBV7-3 and TRBJ2-5, reads GAGVSQTPSNKVTEKGKYVELRCDPISGHTALYWYRQSLGQGPEFLIYFQGTGAADDSGLPNDRFFAVRPEGSVSTLKIQRTERGDSAVYLCASSLGSRPGETQYFGPGTRLLVL.

The chain links TRBV5-6 to TRBJ1-6; 8 bases are shared with TRBD1. Germline assignment: CDR1 SGHDT and CDR2 YYEEEE. This CDR3 is built from 15 residues. The ends lost 4 bases at V and 10 bases at J; junction bases unmatched: 10. In DNA form, the CDR3 reads TGTGCCAGCAGCGGATTGGACAGGGTGAACTCACCCCTCCACTTT. This sequence encodes CASSGLDRVNSPLHF.

In its sample, this clone was seen once. The chain links TRBV18 to TRBJ1-3; D uncertain. V lost 2 bases and J 4 bases, leaving 9 bases between the germline ends. Looked up from germline, CDR1 is KGHSH and CDR2 is LQKENI. The CDR3 contains 14 residues. CDR3 sequence (DNA): TGTGCCAGCTCACCAGTAGTATCCGGAAACACCATATATTTT. Its protein is CASSPVVSGNTIYF.

The chain joins TRBV5-1 to TRBJ1-3, with 8 bases matching TRBD1. Looked up from germline, CDR1 is SGHRS and CDR2 is YFSETQ. The CDR3 consists of 14 residues. V was clipped by 4 bases and J by 3 bases; unmatched bases: 3. CDR3 bases: TGCGCCAGCAGCCCAGGGGGCGTTGGAAACACCATATATTTT. This encodes CASSPGGVGNTIYF. Full variable domain (outside the CDR3, taken from reference TRBV5-1 and TRBJ1-3): KAGVTQTPRYLIKTRGQQVTLSCSPISGHRSVSWYQQTPGQGLQFLFEYFSETQRNKGNFPGRFSGRQFSNSRSEMNVSTLELGDSALYLCASSPGGVGNTIYFGEGSWLTVV.

V and J are TRBV4-2 and TRBJ1-3; TRBD1 matches 9 bases. The trim removed 4 bases at V and 0 bases at J, leaving 13 bases unmatched. Per the germline V gene, CDR1 is LGHNA and CDR2 is YNFKEQ. The CDR3 sequence is 19 residues long. The CDR3 region has the DNA TGTGCCAGCAGCCCACCCGGGGGGACAGGGCTACACTCTGGAAACACCATATATTTT. It is translated as CASSPPGGTGLHSGNTIYF.

The V and J genes are TRBV4-1 and TRBJ2-1, with 7 bases aligning to TRBD2. The germline gives CDR1 MGHRA, CDR2 YSYEKL. After removal of 4 bases from V and 7 bases from J, the junction contained 7 bases not matched to a gene. The CDR3 consists of 14 residues. CDR3 amino acids: CASSPRREGNEQFF. The CDR3, as DNA: TGCGCCAGCAGCCCCCGGAGGGAGGGGAATGAGCAGTTCTTC.

The chain links TRBV15 to TRBJ1-1; D uncertain. Germline V gene lookup returns CDR1 LNHNV and CDR2 YYDKDF (reference sequence). The CDR3 extends over 13 amino acids. The V end was cut by 0 bases, the J end by 3 bases, with 5 bases between. CDR3 sequence (DNA): TGTGCCACCAGCAGAGATCTTTACACTGAAGCTTTCTTT. Translation: CATSRDLYTEAFF.